The clone carrying this T cell receptor beta chain was found many times. The antigen remains unidentified. Caucasian, healthy and from Russia, the donors were aged between 6 and 90. The study isolated at least 6.5 million PBMCs from each sample. Samples each yielded at least 6 micrograms of total RNA. Primed by a sample-barcoded 5' primer and a J-beta primer mix, a second PCR proceeded for 7 to 11 cycles. In TCRdb, the 5' RACE reads were re-called with MiXCR into one record per CDR3 protein. The sample yields 800,000 to 1,000,000 distinct CDR3 sequences, 48% seen once. This sample was taken from a study of blood T cells in healthy people across ages. Regarding the study as a whole: It was not known whether donors were CMV positive (a possible confounder of expanded clonotype changes).

The receptor's source is a man younger than 45 in good health. Sequenced input: blood.

CDR3 in DNA: TGTGCCAGCAGCGTAGGACGGAGCTACGAGCAGTACTTC. This gives the protein CASSVGRSYEQYF. V gene TRBV7-2 combines with J gene TRBJ2-7; no reliable D call. The V gene lost 5 bases and the J gene lost 3 bases, with 11 bases spanning the gap. Germline assignment: CDR1 SGHTA and CDR2 FQGNSA. The CDR3 is 13 residues long.